This T cell receptor beta chain was retrieved from a study of blood T cell repertoires in COVID-19. As for the study in general: The United States, Italy and Spain supplied acute and convalescent COVID-19 samples.

Repertoires were generated with immunoSEQ multiplex PCR, while TCRdb's copy carries only in-frame clones and drops some. Of 60,000 to 100,000 clones listed, 70% to 90% are singletons. In germline, CDR1 is LGHNA, CDR2 YNFKEQ. This CDR3 is built from 17 residues. The V end was cut by 1 base, the J end by 2 bases, with 18 bases between. The sequenced sample consisted of peripheral blood. This chain joins TRBV4-2 and TRBJ2-7; TRBD2 might be the D (6 bases). The sequence derives from a man aged 45 to 65 with active COVID-19. CDR3 protein: CASSQGRAGGSPYEQYF. CDR3 nucleotides: TGTGCCAGCAGCCAAGGTCGAGCCGGGGGATCCCCCTACGAGCAGTACTTC.